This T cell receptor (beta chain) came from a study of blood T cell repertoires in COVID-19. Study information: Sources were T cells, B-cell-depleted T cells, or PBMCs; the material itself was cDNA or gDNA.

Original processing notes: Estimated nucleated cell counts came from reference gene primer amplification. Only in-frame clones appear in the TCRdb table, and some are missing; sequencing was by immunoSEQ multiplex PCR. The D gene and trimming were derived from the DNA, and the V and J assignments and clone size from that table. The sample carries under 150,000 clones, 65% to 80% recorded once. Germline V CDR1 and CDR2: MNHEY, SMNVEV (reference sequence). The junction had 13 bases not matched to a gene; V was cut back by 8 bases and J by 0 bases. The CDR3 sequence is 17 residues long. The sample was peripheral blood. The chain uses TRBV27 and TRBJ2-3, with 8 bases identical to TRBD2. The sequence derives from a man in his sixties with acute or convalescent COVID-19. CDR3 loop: CASHGGGSGRSTDTQYF. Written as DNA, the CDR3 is TGTGCCAGCCACGGGGGGGGTAGCGGAAGAAGCACAGATACGCAGTATTTT.